A selection of T cell receptor beta chains follows, all from one sample in a study of shared clonotypes between healthy human individuals. Here immunoSEQ multiplex PCR was the method, and the copy in TCRdb shows in-frame clones only, minus some. The sample consists of 300,000 to 400,000 clones, roughly 70% of them appearing once. Sequenced material: memory CD4+ T cells sorted from blood. The receptors stem from a man aged 25-45 years in good health. Both conserved end residues are part of each CDR3. A D gene is named only where the DNA matches it firmly. The size of a clone is reported for some rows only, either as once, few or many, or as a class for expanded clones.

clone_size,d_call,cdr3_length,v_call,j_call,cdr3_aa,cdr3_nt
.,.,16,TRBV15,TRBJ1-5,CATSRGWGVANQPQHF,TGTGCCACCAGCAGAGGTTGGGGGGTCGCAAATCAGCCCCAGCATTTT
.,.,14,TRBV28,TRBJ2-1,CASSLTQGYNEQFF,TGTGCCAGCAGTTTGACGCAGGGTTACAATGAGCAGTTCTTC
.,.,12,TRBV28,TRBJ1-2,CASTPSNYGYTF,TGTGCCAGCACACCTTCTAACTATGGCTACACCTTC
.,TRBD1,14,TRBV6-5,TRBJ1-5,CASSYGQGNQPQHF,TGTGCCAGCAGTTATGGACAGGGGAATCAGCCCCAGCATTTT
.,.,15,TRBV11-2,TRBJ2-7,CASSLEWVGAGEQYF,TGTGCCAGCAGCTTAGAATGGGTGGGAGCGGGCGAGCAGTACTTC
.,.,12,TRBV18,TRBJ2-5,CASSTQPETQYF,TGTGCCAGCTCGACCCAACCGGAGACCCAGTACTTC
few,TRBD1,14,TRBV5-1,TRBJ2-7,CASSRSAGGYEQYF,TGCGCCAGCAGCCGATCGGCAGGGGGCTACGAGCAGTACTTC
.,.,14,TRBV19,TRBJ1-5,CASSIATVNQPQHF,TGTGCCAGTAGTATAGCGACTGTCAATCAGCCCCAGCATTTT
.,.,15,TRBV30,TRBJ1-4,CAWSVPGAGYEKLFF,TGTGCCTGGAGTGTACCAGGGGCGGGATATGAAAAACTGTTTTTT
.,.,14,TRBV6-5,TRBJ1-5,CASSEGSSDQPQHF,TGTGCCAGCAGTGAAGGGTCCAGCGACCAGCCCCAGCATTTT
.,.,14,TRBV2,TRBJ2-3,CASSEAGLGDTQYF,TGTGCCAGCAGTGAAGCTGGCCTCGGGGATACGCAGTATTTT
.,.,15,TRBV5-6,TRBJ2-4,CASSPKQSHVNIQYF,TGTGCCAGCAGCCCGAAACAGAGCCATGTGAACATTCAGTACTTC
few,.,19,TRBV9,TRBJ2-3,CASSAPSFPGGSSTDTQYF,TGTGCCAGCAGCGCCCCCTCCTTTCCCGGGGGCTCTAGCACAGATACGCAGTATTTT
once,TRBD2,15,TRBV6-6,TRBJ2-3,CASSYGEGRTDTQYF,TGTGCCAGCAGTTACGGGGAGGGACGCACAGATACGCAGTATTTT
many,.,15,TRBV5-1,TRBJ2-7,CASSFSTQPSYEQYF,TGCGCCAGCAGCTTTTCTACACAGCCCTCCTACGAGCAGTACTTC
.,.,16,TRBV19,TRBJ2-1,CASSIRAESSYNEQFF,TGTGCCAGTAGTATCCGGGCGGAGAGCTCCTACAATGAGCAGTTCTTC
.,.,12,TRBV10-3,TRBJ2-5,CAISKNGETQYF,TGTGCCATCAGTAAAAATGGGGAGACCCAGTACTTC
.,.,15,TRBV14,TRBJ2-2,CASSQSLGPTGELFF,TGTGCCAGCAGCCAATCCTTGGGGCCCACCGGGGAGCTGTTTTTT
.,.,14,TRBV9,TRBJ1-1,CASSLGGLATEAFF,TGTGCCAGCAGCCTAGGCGGGCTGGCGACTGAAGCTTTCTTT
.,TRBD2,18,TRBV28,TRBJ2-7,CASSPRGTGLAGEHEQYF,TGTGCCAGCAGTCCCCGGGGCACCGGACTAGCGGGAGAGCACGAGCAGTACTTC
.,.,16,TRBV27,TRBJ2-1,CASKGRSPGSYNEQFF,TGTGCCAGCAAAGGGAGGTCCCCCGGCTCCTACAATGAGCAGTTCTTC
.,.,16,TRBV5-1,TRBJ1-3,CASSLDGVSGGNTIYF,TGCGCCAGCAGCTTGGACGGCGTTTCGGGGGGAAACACCATATATTTT
once,.,12,TRBV30,TRBJ1-4,CAWSKTVGKLFF,TGTGCCTGGAGTAAGACGGTTGGAAAACTGTTTTTT
many,.,15,TRBV27,TRBJ2-7,CASSLKGLGTYEQYF,TGTGCCAGCAGTTTAAAGGGGCTGGGAACCTACGAGCAGTACTTC
.,.,12,TRBV28,TRBJ1-2,CASSVQGFGYTF,TGTGCCAGCAGTGTACAGGGCTTTGGCTACACCTTC
.,.,18,TRBV5-6,TRBJ1-4,CASSPQRVSTTTNEKLFF,TGTGCCAGCAGCCCGCAGAGGGTTTCAACAACAACTAATGAAAAACTGTTTTTT
few,.,15,TRBV15,TRBJ1-1,CATSREGWGAAEAFF,TGTGCCACCAGCAGAGAAGGTTGGGGGGCGGCTGAAGCTTTCTTT
few,.,11,TRBV14,TRBJ2-5,CASSREWTQYF,TGTGCCAGCAGCCGAGAGTGGACCCAGTACTTC
.,.,13,TRBV6-6,TRBJ2-2,CASRGTSTGELFF,TGTGCCAGCAGGGGGACAAGCACCGGGGAGCTGTTTTTT
.,TRBD1,13,TRBV19,TRBJ1-2,CASTIQGSYGYTF,TGTGCCAGTACAATACAGGGGTCCTATGGCTACACCTTC
.,.,16,TRBV6-1,TRBJ2-1,CASSEGPGGSYNEQFF,TGTGCCAGCAGTGAAGGTCCTGGCGGGTCCTACAATGAGCAGTTCTTC
many,.,11,TRBV2,TRBJ2-1,CASSYRNEQFF,TGTGCCAGCAGTTACAGGAATGAGCAGTTCTTC
.,.,14,TRBV7-9,TRBJ1-1,CASSPTALNTEAFF,TGTGCCAGCAGCCCGACAGCCTTGAACACTGAAGCTTTCTTT
.,TRBD1,15,TRBV10-3,TRBJ2-2,CAINPGQGGTGELFF,TGTGCCATCAATCCGGGACAGGGGGGCACCGGGGAGCTGTTTTTT
.,.,15,TRBV7-2,TRBJ1-5,CASSLAPGSNQPQHF,TGTGCCAGCAGCTTAGCGCCGGGTAGCAATCAGCCCCAGCATTTT
.,.,13,TRBV19,TRBJ1-1,CASRGSMNTEAFF,TGTGCCAGTAGGGGCAGCATGAACACTGAAGCTTTCTTT
many,TRBD2,15,TRBV7-2,TRBJ2-1,CASSLASGRGDEQFF,TGTGCCAGCAGCTTAGCTAGCGGGAGGGGGGATGAGCAGTTCTTC
.,TRBD1,13,TRBV9,TRBJ2-7,CASSYRGTYEQYF,TGTGCCAGCAGCTACAGGGGAACCTACGAGCAGTACTTC
.,TRBD1,15,TRBV4-1,TRBJ2-4,CASSQVGGRRNIQYF,TGCGCCAGCAGCCAAGTAGGGGGCCGTAGAAACATTCAGTACTTC
few,TRBD1,15,TRBV2,TRBJ1-4,CASTRSRGMNEKLFF,TGTGCCAGCACCAGAAGCAGGGGGATGAATGAAAAACTGTTTTTT
.,.,16,TRBV5-1,TRBJ1-5,CASSEGGRGSNQPQHF,TGCGCCAGCAGCGAAGGTGGACGGGGAAGCAATCAGCCCCAGCATTTT
.,.,15,TRBV28,TRBJ2-2,CASSFAGGGTGELFF,TGTGCCAGCAGTTTTGCAGGGGGAGGTACCGGGGAGCTGTTTTTT
once,.,15,TRBV7-2,TRBJ2-7,CASSRGSGPSYEQYF,TGTGCCAGCAGTCGTGGAAGCGGGCCCTCCTACGAGCAGTACTTC
once,TRBD1,17,TRBV4-1,TRBJ2-3,CASSQNPGTVGTDTQYF,TGCGCCAGCAGCCAAAACCCCGGGACAGTGGGCACAGATACGCAGTATTTT
.,.,12,TRBV10-3,TRBJ2-7,CAIQGFTYEQYF,TGTGCCATTCAGGGGTTTACCTACGAGCAGTACTTC
.,.,13,TRBV18,TRBJ2-3,CASSPQPTDTQYF,TGTGCCAGCTCACCTCAGCCCACAGATACGCAGTATTTT
many,.,15,TRBV2,TRBJ1-5,CASSASGGGYQPQHF,TGTGCCAGCAGTGCATCGGGGGGAGGGTATCAGCCCCAGCATTTT
.,.,18,TRBV5-4,TRBJ1-4,CASSFKSTARTTNEKLFF,TGTGCCAGCAGCTTTAAGTCGACAGCCAGAACAACTAATGAAAAACTGTTTTTT
.,TRBD1,15,TRBV11-3,TRBJ2-2,CASSLGQGKAGELFF,TGTGCCAGCAGCCTTGGACAGGGGAAGGCCGGGGAGCTGTTTTTT
.,TRBD1,15,TRBV19,TRBJ1-1,CASSRPRGQGASAFF,TGTGCCAGTAGCCGGCCCAGGGGACAGGGGGCTTCGGCTTTCTTT
once,TRBD2,16,TRBV7-8,TRBJ2-7,CASSLGSGRATYEQYF,TGTGCCAGCAGCTTAGGTAGCGGGAGGGCCACCTACGAGCAGTACTTC
.,.,16,TRBV11-2,TRBJ2-1,CASSLRAGKTYNEQFF,TGTGCCAGCAGCTTAAGGGCGGGCAAAACCTACAATGAGCAGTTCTTC
once,.,13,TRBV7-7,TRBJ2-3,CASSPSIPDTQYF,TGTGCTAGCAGCCCAAGCATCCCAGATACGCAGTATTTT